This passage covers 15 T cell receptor beta chains from one sample sequenced in a study of human T cells and chemical hapten exposure. Time point indicated: patch test 1, 2 weeks after DPC sensitization. As to treatment: therapeutic diphenylcyclopropenone sensitization with weekly scalp DPC. TCRdb re-called the RACE reads through MiXCR, storing one row per CDR3 protein. The data contain about 340,000 distinct CDR3 sequences, around 7% of them singletons. The sequences come from whole blood, collected in connection with sensitization to the hapten diphenylcyclopropenone (DPC). The receptors were gathered from a woman under 30 with alopecia areata. Some clones in this sample may be carry-over from other donors' samples.

This clonotype was recorded many times. The chain is built from TRBV20-1 and TRBJ1-1; TRBD1 aligns across 7 bases. The germline V gene has CDR1 DFQATT and CDR2 SNEGSKA (reference sequence). The CDR3 totals 15 residues. V lost 8 bases and J lost 4; bases outside the gene matches: 16. CDR3 in DNA: TGCAGTCCCCGGAAAAAGGGGGCGAAAGGCACTGAAGCTTTCTTT. Protein product: CSPRKKGAKGTEAFF.

The chain joins TRBV28 to TRBJ1-1, with D unclear. V lost 6 bases, J lost 4 bases, and 12 bases lay in between. CDR3 size: 13 residues. In germline, CDR1 is MDHEN, CDR2 SYDVKM. DNA for the CDR3: TGTGCCAGCAGGACCGTAGTGGGCACTGAAGCTTTCTTT. Amino acid sequence: CASRTVVGTEAFF. The whole variable domain, remainder taken from reference TRBV28 and TRBJ1-1, is DVKVTQSSRYLVKRTGEKVFLECVQDMDHENMFWYRQDPGLGLRLIYFSYDVKMKEKGDIPEGYSVSREKKERFSLILESASTNQTSMYLCASRTVVGTEAFFGQGTRLTVV.

This clonotype was seen many times. The genes are TRBV15 and TRBJ2-1; 7 bases are shared with TRBD1. V shed 3 bases, J shed 7 bases, and the junction held 12 bases outside the gene matches. CDR1 LNHNV and CDR2 YYDKDF come from the germline V gene (reference sequence). There are 16 residues in the CDR3. The DNA for the CDR3 is TGTGCCACCAGCAGTGGTAGACAGGGTCGGCGAAATGAGCAGTTCTTC. Its translation is CATSSGRQGRRNEQFF.

The chain combines TRBV12-3 or TRBV12-4 with TRBJ2-3; TRBD2 matches 10 bases. The CDR3 is 17 residues long. The V segment lost 5 bases and the J segment 6 bases; nucleotides outside the gene matches: 14. The CDR3 loop reads CASSVQTSGRDSDTQYF. CDR3 in DNA: TGTGCCAGCAGTGTACAGACTAGCGGGCGAGATAGTGATACGCAGTATTTT.

The rearrangement links TRBV19 to TRBJ1-5; D gene ambiguous. V was cut by 6 bases and J by 1 base, with 7 bases left in between. Germline V lookup: CDR1 LNHDA, CDR2 SQIVND (reference sequence). This CDR3 spans 13 amino acids. The CDR3 spells CASRGLSNQPQHF. In DNA form, the CDR3 reads TGTGCCAGTAGAGGTCTGAGCAATCAGCCCCAGCATTTT.

As for this clonotype: A much larger clone differs by one base, so this may be a read error. V usage is TRBV3-1 and J usage is TRBJ2-1, with D possibly being TRBD1 or TRBD2 (5 bases each). The CDR3 is 14 amino acids. Looked up from germline, CDR1 is LGHDT and CDR2 is YNNKEL (reference sequence). The V end lost 2 bases, the J end lost 16 bases, and 21 bases lay between the germline ends. The CDR3, as DNA: TGTGCCAGCAGCCAATGTCCCGTCGGAGAGAGGGGATTCTTC. Its protein is CASSQCPVGERGFF.

The V and J genes are TRBV18 and TRBJ2-7; D possibly corresponds to TRBD2 (6 bases). The V end was cut by 5 bases, the J end by 2 bases, with 13 bases between. CDR1 is KGHSH, CDR2 LQKENI, per germline. The CDR3 has 14 residues. The CDR3 nucleotides read TGTGCCAGCTCAGGCGGGACGGAGACCTACGAGCAGTACTTC. Its protein product is CASSGGTETYEQYF. Together with reference TRBV18 and TRBJ2-7, the CDR3 gives the full variable domain: NAGVMQNPRHLVRRRGQEARLRCSPMKGHSHVYWYRQLPEEGLKFMVYLQKENIIDESGMPKERFSAEFPKEGPSILRIQQVVRGDSAAYFCASSGGTETYEQYFGPGTRLTVT.

This clonotype has just a few counts. The chain uses TRBV20-1 and TRBJ2-1; 13 bases align to TRBD2. Germline CDR1 is DFQATT and CDR2 is SNEGSKA (reference sequence). The CDR3 has 17 amino acids. V lost 5 bases and J lost 4; bases outside the gene matches: 11. CDR3 DNA: TGCAGTGCTCCTGGACTAGCGGGGGCCCCCGCTTACAATGAGCAGTTCTTC. Protein: CSAPGLAGAPAYNEQFF.

In its sample, this clonotype was seen many times. The chain is built from TRBV4-3 and TRBJ2-2; no firm D call. The CDR3 sequence is 20 residues long. Germline V CDR1 and CDR2: LGHNA, YSLEER. V was shortened by 1 base and J by 5 bases, with 26 bases between the two germline ends. The CDR3 reads CASSQAFNPENYLGTGELFF. As DNA, the CDR3 is TGCGCCAGCAGCCAAGCTTTTAATCCCGAAAACTACCTAGGGACCGGGGAGCTGTTTTTT.

The genes are TRBV6-2 or TRBV6-3 and TRBJ1-2; TRBD1 agrees at 7 bases. Germline V lookup: CDR1 MNHEY, CDR2 SVGEGT. With 5 bases clipped from V and 2 bases from J, the junction kept 11 bases outside the gene matches. This CDR3 comprises 16 residues. For the CDR3, the DNA is TGTGCCAGCAGTCGAAGACAGGGAGTAAGAAACTATGGCTACACCTTC. It translates to CASSRRQGVRNYGYTF.

V gene TRBV7-6 combines with J gene TRBJ1-5; no firm D call. Germline CDR1 and CDR2: SGHVS and FNYEAQ. The CDR3 extends over 10 amino acids. V lost 4 bases and J 15 bases, leaving 10 bases between the germline ends. The CDR3: CASSSPNRHF. CDR3 nucleotide sequence: TGTGCCAGCAGCTCCCCCAATAGGCATTTT.

This clonotype showed up just a few times. The V gene is TRBV7-9, the J gene TRBJ1-2; the D is unclear. The length of the CDR3 is 14 residues. Trimming removed 3 bases from V and 4 bases from J, with 12 bases in between. The germline V gene encodes CDR1 SEHNR and CDR2 FQNEAQ (reference sequence). CDR3 nucleotide sequence: TGTGCCAGCAGCTTTGCCCAAACTACCTATGGCTACACCTTC. Protein product: CASSFAQTTYGYTF.

The chain uses TRBV7-9 and TRBJ1-1, with 8 bases that match TRBD1. Germline lookup yields CDR1 SEHNR and CDR2 FQNEAQ (reference sequence). The CDR3 is made up of 15 amino acids. V was clipped by 5 bases and J by 5 bases; unmatched bases: 10. CDR3 in amino acids: CASSLARGRVTEAFF. CDR3 sequence (DNA): TGTGCCAGCAGCCTGGCCAGGGGGCGGGTGACTGAAGCTTTCTTT.

This clonotype was seen ten or more times. This chain links TRBV5-1 with TRBJ2-7; 8 nucleotides match TRBD1. V gave up 6 bases and J gave up 7 bases; unmatched junction bases: 18. Germline CDR1 reads SGHRS; CDR2 reads YFSETQ. The CDR3 contains 16 residues. The CDR3 nucleotides read TGCGCCAGCACCTTAGGGATTACCAGGGGGCTGGGGGAGCAGTACTTC. This translates into CASTLGITRGLGEQYF.

The chain joins TRBV6-5 to TRBJ1-5; D unresolved. Trimming left V 0 bases short and J 8 bases short, with 8 bases between. Per the germline V gene, CDR1 is MNHEY and CDR2 is SVGAGI. The CDR3 length is 13 residues. CDR3 protein: CASSYSRLEPQHF. The CDR3 nucleotides read TGTGCCAGCAGTTACTCACGGTTGGAGCCCCAGCATTTT.